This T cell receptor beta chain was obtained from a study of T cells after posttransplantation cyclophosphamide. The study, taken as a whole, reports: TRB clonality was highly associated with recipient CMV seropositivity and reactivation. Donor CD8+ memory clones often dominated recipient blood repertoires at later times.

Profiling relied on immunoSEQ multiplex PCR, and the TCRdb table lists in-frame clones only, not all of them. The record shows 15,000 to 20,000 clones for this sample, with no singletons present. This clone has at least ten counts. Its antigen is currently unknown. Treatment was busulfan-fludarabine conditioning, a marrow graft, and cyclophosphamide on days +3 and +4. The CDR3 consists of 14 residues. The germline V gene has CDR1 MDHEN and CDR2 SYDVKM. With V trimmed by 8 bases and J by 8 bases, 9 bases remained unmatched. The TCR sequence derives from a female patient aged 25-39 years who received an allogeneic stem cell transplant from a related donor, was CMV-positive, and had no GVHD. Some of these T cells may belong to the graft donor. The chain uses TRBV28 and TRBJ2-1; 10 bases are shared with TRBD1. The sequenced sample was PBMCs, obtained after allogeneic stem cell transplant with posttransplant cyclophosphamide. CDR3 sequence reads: CASGGTGDRYEQFF. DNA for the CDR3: TGTGCCAGCGGTGGGACAGGGGATCGTTATGAGCAGTTCTTC.